What follows describes a single T cell receptor (beta chain). The antigen remains undetermined. The sample holds other DNA sequences that translate to the same CDR3. These data originate in a study of shared clonotypes between healthy human individuals. Study-level points and caveats: Tissues were not sampled, only blood, and their repertoires likely differ. Between four donors, naive CD4 clonotypes were shared at a level of around 5.2%. Clonotype sharing among donors was expected to depend on sequencing depth. Across subsets, estimated richness was generally greater for naive than for memory populations.

TCRdb's table, derived via immunoSEQ multiplex PCR, lists solely in-frame clones and lacks some. The repertoire holds over 950,000 clones, with 70% to 80% as singletons. CDR1 is GTSNPN, CDR2 SVGIG, per germline (reference sequence). The CDR3 is 13 residues long. V was pared by 1 base and J by 4 bases, with 5 bases between. Sample: memory CD4+ T cells from PBMCs. Subset of the sample: CD45RA-negative fraction. J is TRBJ1-6 and V is TRBV30; D is ambiguous. This TCR derives from a man between 18 and 29 years old in good health. Some clones in this sample may be carry-over from other donors' samples. CDR3 region: CAWSGQYNSPLHF. Written as DNA, the CDR3 is TGTGCCTGGAGTGGGCAATATAATTCACCCCTCCACTTT.